Given below is one T cell receptor beta chain in context. Its specificity is unknown. V lost 1 base to trimming and J lost 3 bases; unmatched junction nucleotides: 8. Germline V gene lookup returns CDR1 SGHTA and CDR2 FQGNSA. The CDR3 spans 16 residues. The sample is drawn from a study of cytomegalovirus exposure and HLA in healthy donors. Study observations and caveats: A cluster of highly shared sequence variants was likely a sequencing artifact. The study dropped some indistinguishable V segments, TRBV6-2 and TRBV6-3 among them. Information on immune exposure was restricted to one variable (CMV serostatus).

PCR employed 60 Vbeta and 13 Jbeta primers. Only in-frame clones appear in the TCRdb table, and some are missing; sequencing was by immunoSEQ multiplex PCR. The sample shows approximately 92,000 clones, 80% to 85% of them seen only once. The sample was PBMCs. This TCR was sampled from a woman in her 70s in good health and CMV-seropositive. The chain joins TRBV7-2 to TRBJ2-7; 8 nucleotides align to TRBD2. This CDR3 is CASSLVTTSGNYEQYF. For the CDR3, the DNA is TGTGCCAGCAGCTTAGTAACTACTAGCGGTAACTACGAGCAGTACTTC.